This record looks at one TCR beta chain sequence and its context. The data were produced by immunoSEQ multiplex PCR, yet TCRdb's version contains in-frame clones alone and is incomplete. The table has roughly 59,000 clones, roughly 76% seen once. This specimen comes from a study of radiotherapy plus CTLA-4 blockade in lung cancer. CDR3 size: 19 residues. V lost 1 base and J lost 0; bases outside the gene matches: 7. Germline V gene data show CDR1 as SGHVS and CDR2 as FNYEAQ. The V and J genes are TRBV7-6 and TRBJ2-1, with 12 bases that match TRBD2. This specimen was peripheral blood, taken from a patient treated with radiotherapy plus ipilimumab. The sequence derives from a human donor with non-small cell lung cancer whose response to radiotherapy plus ipilimumab could not be evaluated. The CDR3 bases are TGTGCCAGCAGCTTAGAACTAGCGGGGGGCTTAAGCTCCTACAATGAGCAGTTCTTC. Its protein product is CASSLELAGGLSSYNEQFF.